This passage covers 27 T cell receptor beta chains from one sample sequenced in a study of cytomegalovirus exposure and HLA in healthy donors. Researchers ran the PCR with 60 Vbeta and 13 Jbeta primers. Using immunoSEQ multiplex PCR, the repertoire was profiled, and TCRdb retains in-frame clones only, with some absent. The data show about 120,000 clones, around 88% seen once. What was sequenced was PBMCs. The receptors were sampled from a man in his forties in good health and CMV-seronegative.

The chain recombines TRBV5-6 with TRBJ2-3; no clear D. V dropped 0 bases and J dropped 2 bases, with 7 bases sitting between them. Per germline, CDR1 SGHDT and CDR2 YYEEEE. The length of the CDR3 is 14 residues. The CDR3 loop reads CASSLDGFTDTQYF. CDR3 in DNA: TGTGCCAGCAGCTTGGACGGTTTCACAGATACGCAGTATTTT. Using reference TRBV5-6 and TRBJ2-3 for the parts outside the CDR3, the full variable domain is DAGVTQSPTHLIKTRGQQVTLRCSPKSGHDTVSWYQQALGQGPQFIFQYYEEEERQRGNFPDRFSGHQFPNYSSELNVNALLLGDSALYLCASSLDGFTDTQYFGPGTRLTVL.

This clone was observed a single time. The V gene is TRBV5-4, the J gene TRBJ2-1; 7 bases map to TRBD1. Germline CDR1 and CDR2: SGHNT and YYREEE (reference sequence). V was pared by 4 bases and J by 7 bases, with 11 bases of the junction left unmatched. The CDR3 is 15 residues long. CDR3 nucleotide sequence: TGTGCCAGCAGCGGCCGGGACAGCACAAGGAATGAGCAGTTCTTC. This translates into CASSGRDSTRNEQFF.

This clone was observed once. The gene calls are TRBV6-1 and TRBJ2-3, with 7 bases fitting TRBD2. The CDR3 consists of 14 residues. Germline trimming cut 4 bases from V and 3 bases from J; bases unmatched to any gene: 4. Germline assignment: CDR1 MNHNS and CDR2 SASEGT. The CDR3 bases are TGTGCCAGCAGTGTAGCCGGGGGGACAGATACGCAGTATTTT. It codes for CASSVAGGTDTQYF.

The V gene is TRBV2, the J gene TRBJ2-3; 8 nucleotides line up with TRBD2. The CDR3 extends over 16 amino acids. Germline CDR1 is SNHLY and CDR2 is FYNNEI. Trimming removed 2 bases from V and 0 bases from J; junction bases left unmatched: 4. CDR3 coding DNA: TGTGCCAGCAGTGAACTGTCGGGGGGGAGCACAGATACGCAGTATTTT. This codes for CASSELSGGSTDTQYF.

The V gene is TRBV5-1, the J gene TRBJ1-2; TRBD1 matches 11 bases. In germline, CDR1 is SGHRS, CDR2 YFSETQ. This CDR3 has 13 amino acids. V lost 3 bases and J lost 8; bases outside the gene matches: 3. The CDR3 DNA follows: TGCGCCAGCAGCTACCGGACAGGGGGCGGCTACACCTTC. Protein product: CASSYRTGGGYTF.

The chain recombines TRBV30 with TRBJ2-3, with 7 bases fitting TRBD2. The CDR3 spans 15 residues. The junction had 6 bases not matched to a gene; V was cut back by 3 bases and J by 0 bases. Germline CDR1 GTSNPN, CDR2 SVGIG (reference sequence). The CDR3 protein is CAWSLGGGSTDTQYF. CDR3 bases: TGTGCCTGGAGCTTGGGCGGGGGTAGCACAGATACGCAGTATTTT.

The rearrangement joins TRBV18 to TRBJ2-1; no reliable D call. V was pared by 4 bases and J by 0 bases, with 16 bases between. Germline V gene data show CDR1 as KGHSH and CDR2 as LQKENI. This CDR3 has 17 amino acids. CDR3 in amino acids: CASSREVSTNSYNEQFF. The CDR3 DNA is TGTGCCAGCTCACGAGAGGTGTCCACCAACTCCTACAATGAGCAGTTCTTC.

The J gene is TRBJ1-1, the V gene TRBV6-1; TRBD1 is a possible D gene (5 bases). CDR3 length: 15 amino acids. Germline V gene sequence: CDR1 MNHNS, CDR2 SASEGT. Trimming cost V 4 bases and J 1 base, with 13 bases left between them. In DNA form, the CDR3 reads TGTGCCAGCAGTGCCCGCCAAACAGGGAACACTGAAGCTTTCTTT. This encodes CASSARQTGNTEAFF.

This clone appeared once. The chain joins TRBV2 to TRBJ1-5; a possible D gene is TRBD1 (5 bases). The germline CDR1 and CDR2 sequences are SNHLY and FYNNEI. This CDR3 has 15 amino acids. V was shortened by 6 bases and J by 0 bases, with 12 bases between the two germline ends. CDR3 nucleotide sequence: TGTGCCAGCAGCCCGGGGGGTTTTAGCAATCAGCCCCAGCATTTT. Its translation is CASSPGGFSNQPQHF.

This chain joins TRBV19 and TRBJ2-7; maybe TRBD1 (6 bases). Trimming removed 3 bases from V and 4 bases from J, with 10 bases in between. This CDR3 is 13 amino acids long. CDR1 is LNHDA, CDR2 SQIVND, per germline (reference sequence). The DNA of the CDR3 is TGTGCCAGTAGTATTGGGGGCGCGTACGAGCAGTACTTC. This codes for CASSIGGAYEQYF. The full variable domain, rest sourced from reference TRBV19 and TRBJ2-7, is DGGITQSPKYLFRKEGQNVTLSCEQNLNHDAMYWYRQDPGQGLRLIYYSQIVNDFQKGDIAEGYSVSREKKESFPLTVTSAQKNPTAFYLCASSIGGAYEQYFGPGTRLTVT.

The V and J genes are TRBV6-1 and TRBJ1-6; no clear D. The CDR3 totals 12 residues. Germline V gene sequence: CDR1 MNHNS, CDR2 SASEGT. Deletions cut 4 bases from V and 8 bases from J, with 6 bases between. CDR3 residues: CASSVQYSPLHF. CDR3 bases: TGTGCCAGCAGTGTACAGTATTCACCCCTCCACTTT.

The V and J genes are TRBV2 and TRBJ1-1; 8 bases line up with TRBD1. CDR3 size: 14 residues. Germline V lookup: CDR1 SNHLY, CDR2 FYNNEI. Losses at the gene ends were 6 bases for V and 1 base for J; bases not matched to a gene: 4. CDR3 DNA sequence: TGTGCCAGCAGCCAGGACAGGGCGAACACTGAAGCTTTCTTT. It encodes CASSQDRANTEAFF.

The gene calls are TRBV28 and TRBJ2-3, with 9 nucleotides matching TRBD2. This CDR3 is 18 amino acids long. V lost 8 bases and J lost 2; bases outside the gene matches: 17. Germline-derived CDR1 and CDR2 are MDHEN and SYDVKM. CDR3: CASVGYRGAGGPTDTQYF. The CDR3 nucleotides are TGTGCCAGCGTCGGTTACCGGGGGGCGGGGGGGCCCACAGATACGCAGTATTTT.

The chain recombines TRBV5-7 with TRBJ2-7, with 11 bases that match TRBD1. TRBV5-7 is given ORF status, its function remaining uncertain. Losses at the gene ends were 0 bases for V and 3 bases for J; bases not matched to a gene: 5. CDR3 length equals 16 residues. This CDR3 reads CASSLAGQGASYEQYF. The CDR3 DNA is TGTGCCAGCAGCTTGGCAGGACAGGGGGCGAGCTACGAGCAGTACTTC.

The chain carries TRBV29-1 and TRBJ1-1; D gene uncertain. The CDR3 loop spans 12 amino acids. Between the trimmed V and J ends, which lost 7 bases and 0 bases, there was a span of 9 bases. CDR1 SQVTM and CDR2 ANQGSEA come from the germline V gene. CDR3 sequence reads: CSAAFLNTEAFF. The CDR3, as DNA: TGCAGCGCCGCGTTCCTGAACACTGAAGCTTTCTTT.

The gene calls are TRBV28 and TRBJ2-1; unclear D gene. The germline V gene encodes CDR1 MDHEN and CDR2 SYDVKM. The CDR3 consists of 14 residues. V lost 7 bases and J lost 1, with 11 bases in between. CDR3 loop: CASKALPSYNEQFF. CDR3 DNA: TGTGCCAGCAAAGCGCTTCCTTCCTACAATGAGCAGTTCTTC.

Only a few counts were recorded for this clone. The chain has TRBV27 and TRBJ1-1; D remains unclear. Germline loops: CDR1 MNHEY, CDR2 SMNVEV (reference sequence). This CDR3 is built from 13 residues. Deletions cut 1 base from V and 7 bases from J, with 10 bases between. CDR3 protein: CASSLYAEGEAFF. The CDR3 nucleotides are TGTGCCAGCAGTTTATATGCGGAAGGTGAAGCTTTCTTT.

This chain links TRBV5-1 with TRBJ1-5; TRBD1 matches 7 bases. The trim removed 4 bases at V and 2 bases at J, leaving 3 bases unmatched. Per germline, CDR1 SGHRS and CDR2 YFSETQ. The CDR3 runs 14 residues. The CDR3 nucleotides read TGCGCCAGCAGCACTACAGGGGGCAATCAGCCCCAGCATTTT. Encoded protein: CASSTTGGNQPQHF.

The chain is built from TRBV10-3 and TRBJ2-3; tentatively, D is TRBD1 (6 bases). This CDR3 contains 13 residues. V shed 6 bases and J shed 0 bases, with 7 bases lying between them. The germline V gene encodes CDR1 ENHRY and CDR2 SYGVKD. CDR3 protein: CAIRDSSTDTQYF. CDR3 DNA sequence: TGTGCCATCAGGGACAGTAGCACAGATACGCAGTATTTT.

J is TRBJ1-5 and V is TRBV28; a weak D match, TRBD1 (6 bases). The CDR3 is made up of 15 amino acids. Trimming took off 2 bases at V and 1 base at J, with 9 bases between the two ends. Germline V gene data show CDR1 as MDHEN and CDR2 as SYDVKM. CDR3 bases: TGTGCCAGCAGTTTACAGGGGATCAGCAATCAGCCCCAGCATTTT. Amino acid sequence: CASSLQGISNQPQHF.

Here the CDR3 DNA reads TGTGCCAGCAGTTTTCAGGGGGCGGGTACTGAAGCTTTCTTT. Its protein is CASSFQGAGTEAFF. The chain employs TRBV27 and TRBJ1-1; TRBD1 aligns across 8 bases. The CDR3 runs to 14 residues. CDR1 is MNHEY and CDR2 is SMNVEV in the germline V gene (reference sequence). The ends lost 3 bases at V and 5 bases at J; junction bases unmatched: 5.

In this sample, this clone turned up once. The chain joins TRBV6-6 to TRBJ1-1, with TRBD1 identical over 8 bases. With V trimmed by 5 bases and J by 2 bases, 7 bases remained unmatched. The CDR3 sequence is 15 residues long. The germline gives CDR1 MNHNY, CDR2 SVGAGI (reference sequence). CDR3 in amino acids: CASSRAGGSNTEAFF. Written as DNA, the CDR3 is TGTGCCAGCAGTCGGGCAGGGGGCTCTAACACTGAAGCTTTCTTT.

V usage is TRBV27 and J usage is TRBJ2-1, with TRBD2 matching over 9 bases. Looked up from germline, CDR1 is MNHEY and CDR2 is SMNVEV (reference sequence). With V trimmed by 5 bases and J by 5 bases, 4 bases remained unmatched. The length of the CDR3 is 14 residues. The CDR3: CASSKRGANNEQFF. The CDR3 DNA reads TGTGCCAGCAGTAAGCGGGGGGCCAACAATGAGCAGTTCTTC.

In DNA form, the CDR3 reads TGCGCCAGCAGCACCAACGGTGCAACTAATGAAAAACTGTTTTTT. This sequence encodes CASSTNGATNEKLFF. The rearrangement uses TRBV5-1 and TRBJ1-4; D is ambiguous. The V end was cut by 4 bases, the J end by 0 bases, with 10 bases between. The CDR3 totals 15 residues. CDR1 and CDR2 from the germline V gene are SGHRS and YFSETQ.

The J gene is TRBJ1-1, the V gene TRBV6-1; 8 nucleotides align to TRBD1. CDR1 MNHNS and CDR2 SASEGT come from the germline V gene. This CDR3 has 15 amino acids. The J segment lost 1 base and the V segment lost 5 bases, leaving 6 bases of the junction unmatched. CDR3 DNA sequence: TGTGCCAGCAGTTTCACCGGGACAGGGAACACTGAAGCTTTCTTT. Its protein product is CASSFTGTGNTEAFF.

V and J are TRBV7-2 and TRBJ2-1, with TRBD1 identical over 9 bases. The V segment lost 5 bases and the J segment 4 bases; nucleotides outside the gene matches: 3. Germline loops: CDR1 SGHTA, CDR2 FQGNSA. The CDR3 consists of 14 residues. The CDR3 protein is CASSLDRGYNEQFF. The CDR3 coding sequence is TGTGCCAGCAGCCTGGACAGGGGATACAATGAGCAGTTCTTC.

The chain recombines TRBV2 with TRBJ2-7; the match to TRBD1 covers 7 bases. V dropped 6 bases and J dropped 1; count of bases not matched to a gene: 9. The CDR3 is 15 amino acids. Germline V lookup: CDR1 SNHLY, CDR2 FYNNEI. CDR3 in amino acids: CASSLQGHKSYEQYF. The CDR3 region has the DNA TGTGCCAGCAGCTTACAGGGGCACAAATCCTACGAGCAGTACTTC.